Listed here are 21 T cell receptor beta chains from one sample, sequenced in a study of blood T cell repertoires in COVID-19. TCRdb's table, derived via immunoSEQ multiplex PCR, lists solely in-frame clones and lacks some. The table shows approximately 170,000 clones, with about 87% occurring only once. Source material: peripheral blood. Receptors were obtained from a man aged 60 to 75 with acute or convalescent COVID-19.

This clone was observed a handful of times. This sequence joins TRBV19 and TRBJ2-2; weak D call: TRBD1 (6 bases). V was pared by 5 bases and J by 7 bases, with 20 bases between. The CDR3 runs to 16 residues. Germline loops: CDR1 LNHDA, CDR2 SQIVND (reference sequence). The CDR3 loop reads CASSSVDSPRGGELFF. In DNA, the CDR3 is TGTGCCAGTAGTTCCGTGGACAGTCCTCGGGGCGGGGAGCTGTTTTTT.

CDR3 coding DNA: TGTGCCAGCAGTTTATCGAGGCGGTACAATGAGCAGTTCTTC. Its protein is CASSLSRRYNEQFF. The chain joins TRBV27 to TRBJ2-1; D is unclear. V lost 0 bases to trimming and J lost 4 bases, with 7 bases between them. The CDR3 spans 14 residues. The germline CDR1 and CDR2 sequences are MNHEY and SMNVEV (reference sequence).

The chain uses TRBV19 and TRBJ1-5, with D perhaps matching TRBD1 (5 bases). The CDR3 consists of 13 residues. The germline V and J ends were trimmed by 4 bases and 5 bases, with 9 bases remaining between them. Germline CDR1 and CDR2: LNHDA and SQIVND (reference sequence). Here the CDR3 DNA reads TGTGCCAGTAGTAACGGGGGATATCAGCCCCAGCATTTT. Protein: CASSNGGYQPQHF.

This clone was detected only once. V is TRBV2 and J is TRBJ2-3; maybe TRBD2 (5 bases). From germline, CDR1 is SNHLY and CDR2 FYNNEI. The CDR3 sequence is 13 residues long. The ends were cut back, 4 bases at V and 6 bases at J, with 11 bases in the middle. CDR3 loop: CASSVTTRDTQYF. As DNA, the CDR3 is TGTGCCAGCAGTGTGACCACTAGGGATACGCAGTATTTT.

The chain recombines TRBV14 with TRBJ2-6, with D possibly TRBD2 on 6 matching bases. The germline V gene encodes CDR1 SGHDN and CDR2 FVKESK. The CDR3 runs to 17 residues. V lost 4 bases to trimming and J lost 0 bases, with 13 bases between them. CDR3 loop: CASSPWEATSGANVLTF. DNA for the CDR3: TGTGCCAGCAGCCCATGGGAGGCCACCTCTGGGGCCAACGTCCTGACTTTC. The full variable domain, in which reference TRBV14 and TRBJ2-6 provide the parts outside the CDR3, is EAGVTQFPSHSVIEKGQTVTLRCDPISGHDNLYWYRRVMGKEIKFLLHFVKESKQDESGMPNNRFLAERTGGTYSTLKVQPAELEDSGVYFCASSPWEATSGANVLTFGAGSRLTVL.

The chain has TRBV27 and TRBJ2-6, with a tentative D call TRBD1 (6 bases). Germline V gives CDR1 MNHEY, CDR2 SMNVEV (reference sequence). The ends were cut back, 5 bases at V and 0 bases at J, with 11 bases in the middle. The CDR3 loop spans 16 amino acids. Written as DNA, the CDR3 is TGTGCCAGCAGTCGGACAGCGTACTCTGGGGCCAACGTCCTGACTTTC. Its translation is CASSRTAYSGANVLTF.

The rearrangement uses TRBV6-1 and TRBJ2-7; TRBD1 might be the D (6 bases). This CDR3 is built from 15 residues. The germline V gene has CDR1 MNHNS and CDR2 SASEGT. Trimming pared 3 bases from V and 4 bases from J, leaving 16 bases between. CDR3 protein: CASSDYNRGGYEQYF. In DNA, the CDR3 is TGTGCCAGCAGTGATTATAACAGAGGGGGATACGAGCAGTACTTC.

The chain recombines TRBV30 with TRBJ2-3, with D tentatively TRBD2 (6 bases). The V end lost 5 bases, the J end lost 2 bases, and 11 bases lay between the germline ends. The CDR3 spans 13 residues. The V gene's germline CDR1 is GTSNPN and CDR2 SVGIG (reference sequence). The CDR3 region is CAWGAGYTDTQYF. CDR3 DNA: TGTGCCTGGGGGGCGGGGTACACAGATACGCAGTATTTT. The full variable domain, in which reference TRBV30 and TRBJ2-3 provide the parts outside the CDR3, is SQTIHQWPATLVQPVGSPLSLECTVEGTSNPNLYWYRQAAGRGLQLLFYSVGIGQISSEVPQNLSASRPQDRQFILSSKKLLLSDSGFYLCAWGAGYTDTQYFGPGTRLTVL.

The rearrangement links TRBV18 to TRBJ2-7; no firm D call. Germline lookup yields CDR1 KGHSH and CDR2 LQKENI. The CDR3 extends over 15 amino acids. The V and J ends lost 4 bases and 3 bases respectively, with 16 bases between them. The CDR3 protein is CASSLDSLVGYEQYF. The CDR3 DNA reads as TGTGCCAGCTCACTAGACTCCCTGGTTGGCTACGAGCAGTACTTC.

This chain connects TRBV19 to TRBJ2-1; TRBD2 aligns across 7 bases. The CDR3 is 12 residues long. The V gene's germline CDR1 is LNHDA and CDR2 SQIVND (reference sequence). After removal of 3 bases from V and 9 bases from J, the junction contained 2 bases not matched to a gene. In nucleotides, the CDR3 is TGTGCCAGTAGTATCCCTAGCGGTGAGCAGTTCTTC. It specifies CASSIPSGEQFF.

This chain connects TRBV7-8 to TRBJ1-2, with D tentatively TRBD1 (5 bases). The CDR3 is 15 amino acids. The V gene's germline CDR1 is SGHVS and CDR2 FQNEAQ. V was pared by 1 base and J by 5 bases, with 14 bases between. The CDR3 bases are TGTGCCAGCAGCTTAGAGCCCTATCGGGGGTATGGCTACACCTTC. Translated: CASSLEPYRGYGYTF. The full variable domain, rest sourced from reference TRBV7-8 and TRBJ1-2, is GAGVSQSPRYKVAKRGQDVALRCDPISGHVSLFWYQQALGQGPEFLTYFQNEAQLDKSGLPSDRFFAERPEGSVSTLKIQRTQQEDSAVYLCASSLEPYRGYGYTFGSGTRLTVV.

V is TRBV24-1 and J is TRBJ2-1; 9 bases are a match to TRBD1. The CDR3 covers 13 residues. The germline V gene encodes CDR1 KGHDR and CDR2 SFDVKD. The junction had 10 bases not matched to a gene; V was cut back by 4 bases and J by 16 bases. The CDR3 DNA follows: TGTGCCACCAGTGACCGCGGACAGGGGACGCATTTCTTC. Protein product: CATSDRGQGTHFF.

This sequence joins TRBV7-2 and TRBJ2-3, with 7 bases that match TRBD1. Trimming cost V 5 bases and J 5 bases; bases outside gene matches: 10. The CDR3 is made up of 15 amino acids. Germline assignment: CDR1 SGHTA and CDR2 FQGNSA. The CDR3 nucleotides read TGTGCCAGCAGCAGGACTCAGGGGGTTATAGATACGCAGTATTTT. As protein: CASSRTQGVIDTQYF.

As DNA, the CDR3 is TGTGCCAGCAGCTCCGGACAGGGGGCGAGATTAGAGACCCAGTACTTC. It specifies CASSSGQGARLETQYF. The V and J genes are TRBV5-6 and TRBJ2-5, with 11 bases matching TRBD1. The V gene's germline CDR1 is SGHDT and CDR2 YYEEEE. V shed 3 bases and J 4 bases; nucleotides not matched to a gene: 8. CDR3 length: 16 amino acids.

The rearrangement joins TRBV5-4 to TRBJ2-7; 7 nucleotides match TRBD1. CDR1 and CDR2 (germline): SGHNT, YYREEE (reference sequence). The CDR3 is 15 residues long. Trimming cost V 4 bases and J 0 bases; bases outside gene matches: 7. The CDR3 nucleotides read TGTGCCAGCAGCAACCGACAGGGATCCTCCTACGAGCAGTACGTC. This sequence encodes CASSNRQGSSYEQYV.

V gene TRBV18 combines with J gene TRBJ1-1, with D hard to call. Germline CDR1 reads KGHSH; CDR2 reads LQKENI. Trimming removed 3 bases at V and 4 bases at J, with 9 bases between. The CDR3 is 13 residues long. In DNA, the CDR3 is TGTGCCAGCTCACCGGTAGTTTCCACTGAAGCTTTCTTT. This gives the protein CASSPVVSTEAFF.

J is TRBJ1-1 and V is TRBV27; a weak D match, TRBD1 (5 bases). Germline assignment: CDR1 MNHEY and CDR2 SMNVEV (reference sequence). V was clipped by 3 bases and J by 1 base, with 12 bases between them. This CDR3 contains 15 residues. CDR3 in amino acids: CASSFLQRGNTEAFF. Written as DNA, the CDR3 is TGTGCCAGCAGTTTTCTGCAAAGGGGGAACACTGAAGCTTTCTTT.

To note about this clone: This sequence is one base from a far larger clone and is likely a read error. This chain uses TRBV11-2 with TRBJ2-7; no clear D. There are 15 residues in the CDR3. Germline CDR1 and CDR2: SGHAT and FQNNGV. CDR3 bases: TGTGCCAGCTGCTTAAGAGAGGCGACTGGCTACGAGCAGTACTTC. Its protein is CASCLREATGYEQYF.

The J gene is TRBJ2-7, the V gene TRBV7-2, with D perhaps TRBD1 (6 bases). The CDR3 is made up of 13 amino acids. V dropped 4 bases and J dropped 4 bases, with 11 bases sitting between them. Germline V gene sequence: CDR1 SGHTA, CDR2 FQGNSA. CDR3 loop: CASSYLTGYEQYV. The CDR3 bases are TGTGCCAGCAGCTACTTAACAGGGTACGAGCAGTACGTC.

CDR3 in amino acids: CASSLILRPTSGGANTDTQYF. In DNA form, the CDR3 reads TGTGCCAGCAGCTTAATCTTAAGGCCGACTAGCGGGGGGGCCAACACAGATACGCAGTATTTT. The chain is built from TRBV7-6 and TRBJ2-3, with 14 bases aligning to TRBD2. The CDR3 runs 21 residues. The germline V gene encodes CDR1 SGHVS and CDR2 FNYEAQ. V lost 2 bases and J lost 2; bases outside the gene matches: 15.

The J gene is TRBJ2-7, the V gene TRBV21-1; the DNA was not compared with TRBD1, the D call given in the table. TRBV21-1 is annotated as a pseudogene. The CDR3 runs to 14 residues. CDR3 protein: CASSKDPGGGEQYV. DNA of the CDR3: TGTGCCAGCAGCAAAGACCCAGGGGGAGGTGAGCAGTACGTC.